Included here is one T cell receptor beta chain sequence, with context. Per germline, CDR1 WSHSY and CDR2 SAAADI. J lost 11 bases, V lost 6 bases, and 13 bases had no gene match. The length of the CDR3 is 16 residues. The data belong to a study of blood T cell repertoires in COVID-19. Two negative PCRs, clearance, or symptom resolution were required of recovered Cohort 3 donors. Original analysis: Amplification of reference gene primers was used by the study to estimate nucleated cell counts. The data were produced by immunoSEQ multiplex PCR, yet TCRdb's version contains in-frame clones alone and is incomplete. Clone size and V and J calls were adopted from that table, with D and trimming inferred from the DNA. The sample holds under 300,000 clones, 75% to 90% seen once.

Sequencing used PBMCs or T cells enriched from blood (not recorded which). The receptor was isolated from a woman under 30 who had recovered from COVID-19. V gene TRBV10-2 combines with J gene TRBJ2-2; 12 nucleotides match TRBD2. This CDR3 reads CASRKWTSGEGEELFF. CDR3 coding DNA: TGCGCCAGCAGGAAATGGACTAGCGGGGAGGGTGAAGAGCTGTTTTTT.